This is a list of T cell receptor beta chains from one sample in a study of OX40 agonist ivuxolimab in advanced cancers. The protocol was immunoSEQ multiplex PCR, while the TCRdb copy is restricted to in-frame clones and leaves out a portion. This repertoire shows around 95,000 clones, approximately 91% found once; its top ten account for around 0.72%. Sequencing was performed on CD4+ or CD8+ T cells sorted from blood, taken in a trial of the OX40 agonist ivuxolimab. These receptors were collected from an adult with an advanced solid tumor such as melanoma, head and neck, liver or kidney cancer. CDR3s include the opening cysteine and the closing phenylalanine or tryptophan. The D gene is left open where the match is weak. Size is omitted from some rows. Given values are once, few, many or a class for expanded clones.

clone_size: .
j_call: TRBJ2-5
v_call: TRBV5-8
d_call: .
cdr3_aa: CASSLQPLQETQYF
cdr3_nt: TGTGCCAGCAGCTTACAACCTCTCCAAGAGACCCAGTACTTC

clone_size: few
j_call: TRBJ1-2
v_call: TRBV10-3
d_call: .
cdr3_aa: CAISPPGDGYTF
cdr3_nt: TGTGCCATCAGTCCCCCAGGGGATGGCTACACCTTC

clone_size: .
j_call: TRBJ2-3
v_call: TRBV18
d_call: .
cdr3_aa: CASSPLASTTDTQYF
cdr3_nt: TGTGCCAGCTCACCATTAGCTAGCACGACAGATACGCAGTATTTT

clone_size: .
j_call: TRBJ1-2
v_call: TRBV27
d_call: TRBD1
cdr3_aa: CASSAAGQGNRGYTF
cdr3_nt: TGTGCCAGCAGCGCCGCGGGACAGGGAAATAGGGGCTACACCTTC

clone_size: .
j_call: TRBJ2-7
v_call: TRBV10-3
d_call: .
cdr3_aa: CASTRDTFSYEQYF
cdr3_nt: TGTGCCTCCACCCGGGACACCTTCTCCTACGAGCAGTACTTC

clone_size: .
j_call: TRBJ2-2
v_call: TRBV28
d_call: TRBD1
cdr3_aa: CASTTLGQGNTGELFF
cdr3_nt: TGTGCCAGCACCACCCTCGGACAGGGCAACACCGGGGAGCTGTTTTTT

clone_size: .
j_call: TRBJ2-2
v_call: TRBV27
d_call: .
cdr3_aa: CASNFGWGNTGELFF
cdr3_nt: TGTGCCAGCAATTTCGGGTGGGGCAACACCGGGGAGCTGTTTTTT

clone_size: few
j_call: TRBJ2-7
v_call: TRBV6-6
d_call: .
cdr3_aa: CASRYYTGAYEQYF
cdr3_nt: TGTGCCAGCAGGTACTATACGGGAGCCTACGAGCAGTACTTC

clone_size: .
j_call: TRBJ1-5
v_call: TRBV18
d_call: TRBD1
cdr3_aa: CASSQGAVPLGQPQHF
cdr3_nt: TGTGCCAGCTCACAGGGGGCTGTGCCCCTAGGTCAGCCCCAGCATTTT

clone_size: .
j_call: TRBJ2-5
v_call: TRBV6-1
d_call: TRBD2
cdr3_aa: CASSEAHVSGGAQETQYF
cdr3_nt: TGTGCCAGCAGTGAAGCGCATGTTAGCGGGGGTGCTCAAGAGACCCAGTACTTC

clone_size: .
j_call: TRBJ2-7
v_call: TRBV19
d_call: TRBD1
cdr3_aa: CASSFPGQPFYEQYF
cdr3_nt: TGTGCCAGTAGCTTCCCGGGACAGCCTTTCTACGAGCAGTACTTC

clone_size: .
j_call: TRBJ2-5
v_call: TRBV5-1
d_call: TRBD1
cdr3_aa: CASNLGQPQETQYF
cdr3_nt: TGCGCCAGCAATCTGGGACAGCCTCAAGAGACCCAGTACTTC

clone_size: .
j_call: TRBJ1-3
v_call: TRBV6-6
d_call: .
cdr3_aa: CASSLTGSSGNTIYF
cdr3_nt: TGTGCCAGCAGTCTCACAGGGAGCTCTGGAAACACCATATATTTT

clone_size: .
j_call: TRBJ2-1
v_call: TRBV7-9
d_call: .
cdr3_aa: CASSWIMGGNEQFF
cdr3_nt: TGTGCCAGCAGCTGGATAATGGGGGGCAATGAGCAGTTCTTC

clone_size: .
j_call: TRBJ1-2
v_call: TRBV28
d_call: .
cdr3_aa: CASSGLPYGYTF
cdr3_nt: TGTGCCAGCAGCGGGCTGCCCTATGGCTACACCTTC

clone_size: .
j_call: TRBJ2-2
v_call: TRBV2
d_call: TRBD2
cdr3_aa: CASSRNGLAGMAGELFF
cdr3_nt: TGTGCCAGCAGTCGAAATGGACTAGCGGGAATGGCCGGGGAGCTGTTTTTT

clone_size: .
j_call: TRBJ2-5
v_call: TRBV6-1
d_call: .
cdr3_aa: CASVTDGRETQYF
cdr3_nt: TGTGCCAGCGTTACAGATGGCAGGGAGACCCAGTACTTC

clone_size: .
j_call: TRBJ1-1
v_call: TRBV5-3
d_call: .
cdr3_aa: CARSPPENTEAFF
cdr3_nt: TGTGCCAGAAGCCCCCCCGAGAACACTGAAGCTTTCTTT

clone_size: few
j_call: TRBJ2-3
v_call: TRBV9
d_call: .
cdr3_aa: CASSVRAEGTDTQYF
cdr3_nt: TGTGCCAGCAGCGTGAGGGCGGAGGGGACAGATACGCAGTATTTT

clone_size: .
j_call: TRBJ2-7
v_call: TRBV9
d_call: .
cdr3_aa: CASSVGGVGSYEQYF
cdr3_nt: TGTGCCAGCAGCGTAGGCGGCGTGGGCTCCTACGAGCAGTACTTC

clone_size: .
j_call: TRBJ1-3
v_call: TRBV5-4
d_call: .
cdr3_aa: CASSSSGISGNTIYF
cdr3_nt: TGTGCCAGCAGCTCCTCCGGGATCTCTGGAAACACCATATATTTT

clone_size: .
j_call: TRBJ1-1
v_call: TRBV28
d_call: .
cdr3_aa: CATTPGERVGAFF
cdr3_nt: TGTGCCACCACCCCGGGGGAAAGGGTGGGAGCTTTCTTT

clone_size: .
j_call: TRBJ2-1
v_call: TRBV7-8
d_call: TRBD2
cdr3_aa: CASSTGLPSYNEQFF
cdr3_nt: TGTGCCAGCAGCACGGGACTACCTTCCTACAATGAGCAGTTCTTC

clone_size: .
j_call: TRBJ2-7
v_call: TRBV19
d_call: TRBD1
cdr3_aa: CASQPTGTGGHEQYF
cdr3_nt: TGTGCCAGTCAACCAACCGGGACAGGGGGCCACGAGCAGTACTTC

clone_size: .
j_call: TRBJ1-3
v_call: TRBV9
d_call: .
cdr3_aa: CASSPLISGNTIYF
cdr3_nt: TGTGCCAGCAGCCCCTTGATCTCTGGAAACACCATATATTTT

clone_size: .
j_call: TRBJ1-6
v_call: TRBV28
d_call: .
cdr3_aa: CASGLPPLHF
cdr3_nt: TGTGCCTCTGGATTACCACCCCTCCACTTT

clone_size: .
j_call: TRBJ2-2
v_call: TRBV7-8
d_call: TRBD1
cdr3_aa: CASSPDRGDGELFF
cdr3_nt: TGTGCCAGCAGCCCCGACAGGGGAGACGGGGAGCTGTTTTTT

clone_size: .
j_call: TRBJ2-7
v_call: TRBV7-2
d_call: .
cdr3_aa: CASSQDRYEQYF
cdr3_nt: TGTGCCAGCAGCCAGGACAGATACGAGCAGTACTTC

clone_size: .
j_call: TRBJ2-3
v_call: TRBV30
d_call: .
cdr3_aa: CAWSDVGTDTQYF
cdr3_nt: TGTGCCTGGAGTGATGTGGGAACAGATACGCAGTATTTT

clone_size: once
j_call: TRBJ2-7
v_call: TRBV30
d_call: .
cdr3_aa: CAWRVQGGEQYF
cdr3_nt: TGTGCCTGGAGGGTCCAGGGTGGAGAGCAGTACTTC

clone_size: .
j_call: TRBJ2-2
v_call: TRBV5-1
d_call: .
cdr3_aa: CASSLIDPNTGELFF
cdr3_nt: TGCGCCAGCAGCTTAATAGACCCGAACACCGGGGAGCTGTTTTTT

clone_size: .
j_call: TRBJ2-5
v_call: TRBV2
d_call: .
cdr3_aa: CASTMVAETQYF
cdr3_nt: TGTGCCAGCACGATGGTGGCGGAGACCCAGTACTTC

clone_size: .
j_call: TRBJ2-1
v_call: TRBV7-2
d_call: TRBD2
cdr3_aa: CASSSTLAGGLDEQFF
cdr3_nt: TGTGCCAGCAGCTCTACCCTAGCGGGAGGGTTGGATGAGCAGTTCTTC

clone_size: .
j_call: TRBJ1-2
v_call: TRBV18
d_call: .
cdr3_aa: CASSPSGDANYGYTF
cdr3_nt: TGTGCCAGCTCACCATCAGGCGACGCTAACTATGGCTACACCTTC

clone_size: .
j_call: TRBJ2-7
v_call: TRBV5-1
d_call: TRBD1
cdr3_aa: CASSLRTGVYEQYF
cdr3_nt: TGCGCCAGCAGCTTGAGGACAGGGGTCTACGAGCAGTACTTC

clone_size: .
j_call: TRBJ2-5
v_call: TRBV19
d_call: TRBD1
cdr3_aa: CASNGQGAGETQYF
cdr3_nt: TGTGCCAGTAATGGACAGGGGGCGGGAGAGACCCAGTACTTC

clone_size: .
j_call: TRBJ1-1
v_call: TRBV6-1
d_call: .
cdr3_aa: CASSPQDARAFF
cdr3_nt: TGTGCCAGCAGCCCCCAGGACGCAAGGGCTTTCTTT

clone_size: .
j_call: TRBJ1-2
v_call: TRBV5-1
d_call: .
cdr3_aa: CASSSGQPFYGYTF
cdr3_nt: TGCGCCAGCAGCTCCGGACAGCCATTCTATGGCTACACCTTC